One T cell receptor (beta chain) is described in this entry. The CDR3 runs 19 residues. Germline values: CDR1 MNHNS, CDR2 SASEGT. J lost 1 base, V lost 3 bases, and 8 bases had no gene match. This entry comes from a study of OX40 agonist ivuxolimab in advanced cancers. Study information: People who had prior anti-PD-1, anti-PD-L1 or anti-CTLA-4 therapy could take part, and around 40% had some.

Sequencing used immunoSEQ multiplex PCR; TCRdb keeps in-frame clones, though not all of them. Altogether some 98,000 clones are present, around 86% being singletons, with the ten largest covering 0.31%. This TCR came from an adult with an advanced solid tumor such as melanoma, head and neck, liver or kidney cancer. The rearrangement uses TRBV6-1 and TRBJ2-4; TRBD2 aligns across 14 bases. The sample was CD4+ or CD8+ T cells sorted from blood, taken in a trial of the OX40 agonist ivuxolimab. The CDR3 coding sequence is TGTGCCAGCAGTGAGACTAGCGGGGGGGCCTTCGGGGCCAAAAACATTCAGTACTTC. This encodes CASSETSGGAFGAKNIQYF.